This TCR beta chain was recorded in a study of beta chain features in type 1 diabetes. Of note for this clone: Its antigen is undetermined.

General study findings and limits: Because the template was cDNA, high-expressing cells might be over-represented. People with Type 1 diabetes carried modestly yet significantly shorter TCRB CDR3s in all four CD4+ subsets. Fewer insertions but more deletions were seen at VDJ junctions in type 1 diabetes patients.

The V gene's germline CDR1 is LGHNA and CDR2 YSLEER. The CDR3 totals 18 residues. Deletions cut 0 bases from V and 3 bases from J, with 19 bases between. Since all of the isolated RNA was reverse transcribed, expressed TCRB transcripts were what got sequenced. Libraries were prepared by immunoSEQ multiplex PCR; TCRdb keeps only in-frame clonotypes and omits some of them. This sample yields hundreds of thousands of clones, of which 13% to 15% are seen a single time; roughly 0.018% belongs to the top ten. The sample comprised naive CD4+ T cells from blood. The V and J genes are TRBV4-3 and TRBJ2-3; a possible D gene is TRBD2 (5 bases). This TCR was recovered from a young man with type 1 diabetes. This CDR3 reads CASSQDLPSSDTTDTQYF. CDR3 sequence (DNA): TGCGCCAGCAGCCAAGATCTCCCTAGTAGCGATACGACAGATACGCAGTATTTT.